One and the same sample provided the 22 T cell receptor beta chains below, sequenced in a study of vaccination and CD4 T cells after COVID-19. For these receptors, no antigen is known. Regarding treatment: approximately nine-day PBMC culture with coronavirus spike peptide pools or control peptides (ViraFEST assay). Scientists ran DNA taken from cultured CD4+ T cells through the Oncomine TCR Beta short-read assay for sequencing. TCRdb re-called the PCR reads with MiXCR, one entry per CDR3 protein. The data contain about 17,000 distinct CDR3 sequences, 45% to 65% of them singletons. Sequencing was done on a sample of CD4+ T cells from blood, cultured in vitro. The receptors shown here come from a human donor who had recovered from COVID-19.

The chain carries TRBV9 and TRBJ2-1; unclear D gene. Germline V gives CDR1 SGDLS, CDR2 YYNGEE. The CDR3 has 15 residues. V lost 3 bases and J 7 bases, leaving 17 bases between the germline ends. CDR3 sequence (DNA): TGTGCCAGCAGCGCCCCTCAAGGGAATTGGAATGAGCAGTTCTTC. Encoded protein: CASSAPQGNWNEQFF.

There are a few counts of this clonotype. In nucleotides, the CDR3 is TGTGCCAGTAGTATAGAGTCCCTCTCCCCTTACAATGAGCAGTTCTTC. This gives the protein CASSIESLSPYNEQFF. The chain is built from TRBV19 and TRBJ2-1; D ambiguous. There are 16 residues in the CDR3. V gave up 0 bases and J gave up 4 bases, with 13 bases separating them. Germline assignment: CDR1 LNHDA and CDR2 SQIVND (reference sequence).

The genes are TRBV7-9 and TRBJ2-2; 7 nucleotides line up with TRBD2. Losses at the gene ends were 6 bases for V and 5 bases for J; bases not matched to a gene: 12. Germline V gene lookup returns CDR1 SEHNR and CDR2 FQNEAQ (reference sequence). There are 16 residues in the CDR3. CDR3 coding DNA: TGTGCCAGCAGTCCCCGCGGCGGGAGAGAAACCGGGGAGCTGTTTTTT. Its protein is CASSPRGGRETGELFF.

This clonotype was seen only a few times. J is TRBJ1-5 and V is TRBV20-1, with 9 bases identical to TRBD1. Germline V gene sequence: CDR1 DFQATT, CDR2 SNEGSKA (reference sequence). There are 15 residues in the CDR3. V was clipped by 4 bases and J by 5 bases; unmatched bases: 9. The CDR3 reads CSATRGQGLYQPQHF. In DNA, the CDR3 is TGCAGTGCTACTAGAGGACAGGGGTTGTATCAGCCCCAGCATTTT.

The chain joins TRBV2 to TRBJ1-5; a possible D gene is TRBD1 (6 bases). The V and J ends lost 8 bases and 0 bases respectively, with 11 bases between them. Germline V CDR1 and CDR2: SNHLY, FYNNEI. CDR3 size: 14 residues. In DNA, the CDR3 is TGTGCCAGCTCAGGGGTCAATAGCAATCAGCCCCAGCATTTT. This sequence encodes CASSGVNSNQPQHF.

The J gene is TRBJ2-6, the V gene TRBV19; D is possibly TRBD1 (6 bases). Deletions cut 4 bases from V and 4 bases from J, with 11 bases between. The CDR3 has 15 residues. Germline values: CDR1 LNHDA, CDR2 SQIVND (reference sequence). The DNA of the CDR3 is TGTGCCAGTAGTAAGAGGGGGACCGGGGCCAACGTCCTGACTTTC. Amino acids: CASSKRGTGANVLTF.

The chain has TRBV20-1 and TRBJ1-2, with 9 positions matching TRBD1. V dropped 6 bases and J dropped 6; count of bases not matched to a gene: 5. Germline loops: CDR1 DFQATT, CDR2 SNEGSKA (reference sequence). CDR3 length: 12 residues. The CDR3 loop is CSATGQGNGYTF. In nucleotides, the CDR3 is TGCAGTGCGACCGGACAGGGGAATGGCTACACCTTC.

This clonotype was seen a handful of times. The rearrangement links TRBV5-6 to TRBJ2-3, with unresolved D. V shed 4 bases and J shed 6 bases, with 6 bases lying between them. The CDR3 contains 11 residues. The germline gives CDR1 SGHDT, CDR2 YYEEEE. CDR3 amino acids: CASSPGDTQYF. Written as DNA, the CDR3 is TGTGCCAGCAGCCCCGGGGATACGCAGTATTTT.

The chain combines TRBV27 with TRBJ1-5, with D unclear. CDR3 length: 15 residues. V lost 1 base and J 0 bases, leaving 7 bases between the germline ends. In germline, CDR1 is MNHEY, CDR2 SMNVEV (reference sequence). The CDR3 bases are TGTGCCAGCAGTTTATATACCGATAGCAATCAGCCCCAGCATTTT. Translation: CASSLYTDSNQPQHF.

The V gene is TRBV20-1, the J gene TRBJ2-7, with D possibly matching TRBD2 (6 bases). V shed 3 bases and J shed 6 bases, with 12 bases lying between them. The germline CDR1 and CDR2 sequences are DFQATT and SNEGSKA (reference sequence). The length of the CDR3 is 12 residues. The CDR3 region has the DNA TGCAGTGCTAGGGCGGGACCCGGCGAGCAGTACTTC. Amino acids: CSARAGPGEQYF.

V and J are TRBV7-2 and TRBJ2-3; no clear D. Germline V CDR1 and CDR2: SGHTA, FQGNSA. V was shortened by 3 bases and J by 1 base, with 14 bases between the two germline ends. The CDR3 covers 16 residues. The CDR3 loop reads CASSFPLEVGTDTQYF. CDR3 nucleotide sequence: TGTGCCAGCAGCTTCCCCCTAGAAGTCGGCACAGATACGCAGTATTTT.

This clonotype was counted a few times. The V gene is TRBV10-3, the J gene TRBJ2-7, with D tentatively TRBD1 or TRBD2 (7 bases each). CDR3 size: 14 residues. The V end was cut by 11 bases, the J end by 0 bases, with 17 bases between. Germline CDR1 and CDR2: ENHRY and SYGVKD. CDR3 coding DNA: TGTGCCCTCAAGCAGGGGGAGGGCTCCTACGAGCAGTACTTC. Its protein is CALKQGEGSYEQYF.

CDR3 protein: CASSTGTKVYEQYF. The CDR3 DNA sequence: TGTGCCAGCAGTACTGGGACAAAGGTCTACGAGCAGTACTTC. J is TRBJ2-7 and V is TRBV6-2 or TRBV6-3, with a weak D call TRBD1 (6 bases). Looked up from germline, CDR1 is MNHEY and CDR2 is SVGEGT. The ends were cut back, 5 bases at V and 3 bases at J, with 14 bases in the middle. This CDR3 spans 14 amino acids.

In this sample, this clonotype turned up once. The chain links TRBV5-1 to TRBJ1-3, with 7 bases that match TRBD1. J gave up 0 bases and V 4 bases, and 4 bases lay outside the gene matches. Germline V CDR1 and CDR2: SGHRS, YFSETQ. This CDR3 region has 15 residues. The CDR3 here is CASSGQASSGNTIYF. CDR3 nucleotides: TGCGCCAGCAGCGGACAGGCAAGCTCTGGAAACACCATATATTTT.

The chain carries TRBV11-2 and TRBJ2-7; a possible D gene is TRBD2 (6 bases). The ends were cut back, 6 bases at V and 2 bases at J, with 14 bases in the middle. From germline, CDR1 is SGHAT and CDR2 FQNNGV. This CDR3 has 14 amino acids. CDR3 residues: CASRGGFRTYEQYF. In nucleotides, the CDR3 is TGTGCCAGCAGGGGGGGATTCAGGACCTACGAGCAGTACTTC.

This clonotype has just a few counts. The rearrangement links TRBV11-2 to TRBJ1-5, with no clear D. CDR1 SGHAT and CDR2 FQNNGV come from the germline V gene. This CDR3 contains 15 residues. The V end lost 0 bases, the J end lost 7 bases, and 13 bases lay between the germline ends. Here the CDR3 reads CASSLDREDWQPQHF. DNA for the CDR3: TGTGCCAGCAGCTTAGATCGCGAGGATTGGCAGCCCCAGCATTTT.

The chain joins TRBV7-9 to TRBJ1-2, with D perhaps matching TRBD1 (6 bases). Germline-derived CDR1 and CDR2 are SEHNR and FQNEAQ (reference sequence). The CDR3 runs to 14 residues. Trimming cost V 5 bases and J 4 bases, with 14 bases left between them. CDR3 protein: CASSLSWTVYGYTF. The CDR3 nucleotides read TGTGCCAGCAGCCTCTCGTGGACAGTCTATGGCTACACCTTC.

The chain is built from TRBV6-1 and TRBJ2-7, with D perhaps given as TRBD1 or TRBD2 (5 bases each). This CDR3 region has 16 residues. Trimming pared 4 bases from V and 7 bases from J, leaving 23 bases between. Germline lookup yields CDR1 MNHNS and CDR2 SASEGT. CDR3 sequence: CASSVNPSGPQQEQYF. The CDR3 coding sequence is TGTGCCAGCAGTGTCAACCCTTCGGGGCCCCAGCAGGAGCAGTACTTC.

In its sample, this clonotype was seen a few times. The chain links TRBV7-3 to TRBJ1-2, with D possibly being TRBD1 (5 bases). The CDR3 loop spans 13 amino acids. Trimming left V 3 bases short and J 14 bases short, with 19 bases between. Germline lookup yields CDR1 SGHTA and CDR2 FQGTGA. The CDR3 DNA is TGTGCCAGCAGCTTGTCCGACGCGGGGGTATCAACCTTC. Encoded protein: CASSLSDAGVSTF.

The chain employs TRBV6-5 and TRBJ2-7; 10 bases align to TRBD1. Germline lookup yields CDR1 MNHEY and CDR2 SVGAGI. Losses at the gene ends were 2 bases for V and 2 bases for J; bases not matched to a gene: 3. CDR3 length: 15 residues. The DNA of the CDR3 is TGTGCCAGCAGTTACCGGGACAGGGGCGCCTACGAGCAGTACTTC. Protein: CASSYRDRGAYEQYF.

The rearrangement joins TRBV2 to TRBJ2-3; D perhaps matches TRBD2 (5 bases). V shed 7 bases and J shed 0 bases, with 17 bases lying between them. Germline CDR1 reads SNHLY; CDR2 reads FYNNEI. This CDR3 spans 16 amino acids. The CDR3 sequence: CASKVTGIHSTDTQYF. Written as DNA, the CDR3 is TGTGCCAGCAAAGTAACGGGGATTCACAGCACAGATACGCAGTATTTT.

A few counts support this clonotype. The chain employs TRBV7-3 and TRBJ2-7; unclear D gene. The germline V and J ends were trimmed by 2 bases and 3 bases, with 8 bases remaining between them. CDR1 is SGHTA and CDR2 is FQGTGA in the germline V gene. The CDR3 extends over 13 amino acids. The DNA of the CDR3 is TGTGCCAGCAGCTTAGGTCAGGACTACGAGCAGTACTTC. It encodes CASSLGQDYEQYF.